The rows below give T cell receptor beta chains drawn from one sample of a study of blood T cells in healthy people across ages. TCRdb redid the calling of the 5' RACE reads with MiXCR, one entry per CDR3 protein. Counted here are 500,000 to 650,000 distinct CDR3 sequences, approximately 26% occurring once; the ten biggest clones make up over 3.5%. The data were also submitted as part of a second study, on T cells of mothers and their children.

What was sequenced was blood. These receptors all stem from a boy between 2 and 10 years old in good health. The CDR3 runs from the conserved cysteine through the conserved F or W. D genes are given only for firm matches. Rows give clone size only sometimes, using once, few, many, or a class for an expanded clone.

size	V	length	J	D	CDR3	DNA
few	TRBV12-3/TRBV12-4	19	TRBJ1-4	NA	CASRLWSARVFSTNEKLFF	TGTGCCAGCAGACTTTGGTCCGCTCGAGTTTTTTCCACTAATGAAAAACTGTTTTTT
NA	TRBV27	17	TRBJ2-5	TRBD2	CASSLSGPSGGAREQYF	TGTGCCAGCAGTTTATCAGGCCCTAGCGGGGGGGCGAGGGAGCAGTACTTC
few	TRBV6-1	17	TRBJ2-1	TRBD2	CASSEAMGLGSYNEQFF	TGTGCCAGCAGTGAAGCGATGGGACTAGGCTCCTACAATGAGCAGTTCTTC
few	TRBV19	15	TRBJ2-7	NA	CASSPGVGQNYEQYF	TGTGCCAGTAGTCCCGGAGTGGGACAAAACTACGAGCAGTACTTC
NA	TRBV7-2	17	TRBJ1-4	NA	CASSLGGAGPTNEKLFF	TGTGCCAGCAGCTTAGGGGGGGCAGGGCCAACTAATGAAAAACTGTTTTTT
NA	TRBV5-1	13	TRBJ2-3	NA	CATAGARTDTQYF	TGCGCCACCGCAGGGGCCCGCACAGATACGCAGTATTTT
few	TRBV4-3	15	TRBJ1-2	NA	CASSPGVLGIYGYTF	TGCGCCAGCAGCCCAGGCGTCTTGGGGATCTATGGCTACACCTTC
NA	TRBV20-1	13	TRBJ2-6	NA	CSVGFSGANVLTF	TGCAGTGTTGGATTCTCTGGGGCCAACGTCCTGACTTTC
NA	TRBV3-1	12	TRBJ1-2	NA	CASSQGGGGYTF	TGTGCCAGCAGCCAAGGGGGGGGAGGCTACACCTTC
NA	TRBV29-1	14	TRBJ2-7	TRBD1	CSVIVGQSSYEQYF	TGCAGCGTTATTGTGGGACAGAGCTCCTACGAGCAGTACTTC
NA	TRBV12-3/TRBV12-4	14	TRBJ1-4	TRBD1	CASRKTGGGEKLFF	TGTGCCAGCAGGAAGACAGGGGGGGGTGAAAAACTGTTTTTT
few	TRBV6-6	15	TRBJ2-5	TRBD2	CASRPPTSGSKTQYF	TGTGCCAGCAGGCCGCCCACTAGCGGGAGCAAGACCCAGTACTTC
many	TRBV7-2	16	TRBJ2-5	TRBD2	CASSLTGRGDGETQYF	TGTGCCAGCAGCTTAACCGGGAGGGGGGACGGGGAGACCCAGTACTTC
NA	TRBV7-3	15	TRBJ1-1	NA	CASSLMGTSLTEAFF	TGCGCCAGCAGCTTAATGGGGACATCCCTCACTGAAGCTTTCTTT
NA	TRBV11-2	14	TRBJ1-1	NA	CASSPRAANTEAFF	TGTGCCAGCAGCCCCAGGGCGGCGAACACTGAAGCTTTCTTT
few	TRBV4-3	17	TRBJ2-5	TRBD2	CASSPRTSGPYQETQYF	TGCGCCAGCAGCCCCCGGACTAGCGGGCCTTACCAAGAGACCCAGTACTTC
few	TRBV15	18	TRBJ2-4	TRBD2	CATSRSFWREQAKNIQYF	TGTGCCACCAGCAGATCTTTTTGGCGGGAGCAGGCCAAAAACATTCAGTACTTC
NA	TRBV12-3/TRBV12-4	13	TRBJ2-5	NA	CASSPGSQQTQYF	TGTGCCAGCAGCCCGGGATCCCAGCAGACCCAGTACTTC
NA	TRBV14	15	TRBJ2-4	TRBD1	CASSQEGQGRAIQYF	TGTGCCAGCAGCCAGGAAGGACAGGGAAGGGCCATTCAGTACTTC
few	TRBV13	15	TRBJ2-1	TRBD2	CASSSTSGGVSEQFF	TGTGCCAGCAGCTCGACTAGCGGGGGGGTCAGCGAGCAGTTCTTC
NA	TRBV5-1	14	TRBJ2-7	NA	CASSLDPGTYEQYF	TGCGCCAGCAGCTTGGATCCAGGTACCTACGAGCAGTACTTC
few	TRBV10-3	17	TRBJ2-4	TRBD2	CAISESTGLREGNIQYF	TGTGCCATCAGTGAGTCGACGGGACTGCGGGAGGGTAACATTCAGTACTTC
NA	TRBV5-5	15	TRBJ2-1	TRBD1	CASRADRDRYNEQFF	TGTGCCAGCAGGGCGGACAGGGATCGCTACAATGAGCAGTTCTTC
NA	TRBV27	16	TRBJ2-3	NA	CASSSPRMKATDTQYF	TGTGCCAGCAGTTCCCCGAGAATGAAGGCCACAGATACGCAGTATTTT
NA	TRBV12-3/TRBV12-4	15	TRBJ2-4	NA	CASSFAGLAKNIQYF	TGTGCCAGCAGTTTCGCAGGGTTAGCCAAAAACATTCAGTACTTC
many	TRBV7-6	13	TRBJ1-2	NA	CASSLDQNYGYTF	TGTGCCAGCAGCTTAGACCAAAACTATGGCTACACCTTC
NA	TRBV6-5	15	TRBJ1-1	TRBD1	CASSYFRGLNTEAFF	TGTGCCAGCAGTTACTTCAGGGGGCTGAACACTGAAGCTTTCTTT
NA	TRBV7-2	13	TRBJ2-2	NA	CASRLSTSGELFF	TGTGCCAGCAGGCTAAGTACCTCCGGGGAGCTGTTTTTT
few	TRBV20-1	13	TRBJ2-1	TRBD1	CSAMDRGPNEQFF	TGCAGTGCTATGGACAGGGGGCCCAATGAGCAGTTCTTC
NA	TRBV6-2/TRBV6-3	14	TRBJ2-1	TRBD1	CASRPQGIRSEQFF	TGTGCCAGCAGGCCACAGGGGATCCGTAGTGAGCAGTTCTTC
few	TRBV14	18	TRBJ2-1	TRBD2	CASSQGGLAGGGYNEQFF	TGTGCCAGCAGCCAAGGGGGACTAGCGGGAGGAGGGTACAATGAGCAGTTCTTC
NA	TRBV15	15	TRBJ2-4	TRBD2	CATSRDFGGSDIQYF	TGTGCCACCAGCAGAGATTTCGGGGGGAGTGACATTCAGTACTTC
NA	TRBV12-3/TRBV12-4	15	TRBJ2-1	TRBD2	CASSFTSGSGNEQFF	TGTGCCAGCAGTTTCACTAGCGGGAGTGGCAATGAGCAGTTCTTC
few	TRBV12-3/TRBV12-4	17	TRBJ1-4	TRBD1	CASSLGQQGAEFGKLFF	TGTGCCAGCAGTTTAGGACAACAGGGGGCTGAGTTTGGAAAACTGTTTTTT
NA	TRBV9	15	TRBJ2-1	TRBD2	CASSPRLAGDNEQFF	TGTGCCAGCAGCCCCCGACTAGCGGGGGACAATGAGCAGTTCTTC
NA	TRBV5-1	17	TRBJ2-4	TRBD1	CASSVTGTGRTKNIQYF	TGCGCCAGCAGCGTTACCGGGACAGGGCGGACCAAAAACATTCAGTACTTC
NA	TRBV10-3	15	TRBJ1-2	NA	CAISESPTPNYGYTF	TGTGCCATCAGTGAGTCGCCGACTCCCAACTATGGCTACACCTTC
NA	TRBV4-3	17	TRBJ1-4	NA	CASSQAAGGGTNEKLFF	TGCGCCAGCAGCCAAGCGGCAGGCGGGGGAACTAATGAAAAACTGTTTTTT
few	TRBV7-3	15	TRBJ2-1	NA	CASSLTGDSYNEQFF	TGTGCCAGCAGCTTAACGGGGGACTCCTACAATGAGCAGTTCTTC
NA	TRBV10-3	16	TRBJ2-2	TRBD2	CAISESTASGRGELFF	TGTGCCATCAGTGAGTCGACCGCTAGCGGGAGAGGAGAGCTGTTTTTT